A single sample gave rise to the 6 T cell receptor beta chains below, sequenced in a study of T cell responses to AZD1222 COVID-19 vaccine. Profiling relied on immunoSEQ multiplex PCR, and the TCRdb table lists in-frame clones only, not all of them. The sample includes just over 90,000 clones, 80% to 90% of them seen just once. The sequencing used peripheral blood, collected 28 days after the second AZD1222 dose. Receptors originate from an adult who received the AZD1222 COVID-19 vaccine.

This chain uses TRBV5-6 with TRBJ2-1; 7 bases align to TRBD2. The V and J ends lost 6 bases and 4 bases, in that order; junction bases with no gene match: 10. The CDR3 has 15 residues. Germline V gene lookup returns CDR1 SGHDT and CDR2 YYEEEE. The CDR3 here is CASISGLVSYNEQFF. In DNA, the CDR3 is TGTGCCAGCATTTCAGGACTAGTTTCATACAATGAGCAGTTCTTC.

This sequence joins TRBV2 and TRBJ2-3; TRBD2 matches 8 bases. With V trimmed by 4 bases and J by 4 bases, 7 bases remained unmatched. The CDR3 contains 15 residues. Per the germline V gene, CDR1 is SNHLY and CDR2 is FYNNEI. The CDR3 coding sequence is TGTGCCAGCAGTGTGACTAGCGATTCGGCAGATACGCAGTATTTT. This sequence encodes CASSVTSDSADTQYF.

The gene calls are TRBV27 and TRBJ2-1; TRBD1 aligns across 8 bases. This CDR3 contains 16 residues. The trim removed 3 bases at V and 6 bases at J, leaving 10 bases unmatched. Germline V gives CDR1 MNHEY, CDR2 SMNVEV (reference sequence). The CDR3: CASSLGTGARGNEQFF. The DNA of the CDR3 is TGTGCCAGCAGTTTGGGGACAGGTGCTAGGGGCAATGAGCAGTTCTTC.

The rearrangement uses TRBV7-3 and TRBJ2-6; D is undetermined. Germline CDR1 is SGHTA and CDR2 is FQGTGA. The CDR3 spans 12 residues. V shed 4 bases and J shed 2 bases, with 0 bases lying between them. The CDR3 sequence is CASSSGANVLTF. DNA for the CDR3: TGTGCCAGCAGCTCTGGGGCCAACGTCCTGACTTTC.

The gene calls are TRBV9 and TRBJ1-5, with no clear D. V dropped 3 bases and J dropped 1 base, with 11 bases sitting between them. The germline V gene encodes CDR1 SGDLS and CDR2 YYNGEE. The CDR3 length is 15 residues. CDR3 coding DNA: TGTGCCAGCAGCGGCGGGTCGGGAAGCAATCAGCCCCAGCATTTT. The encoded protein is CASSGGSGSNQPQHF.

A single count supports this clone. This chain joins TRBV27 and TRBJ1-2; tentatively, D is TRBD1 (6 bases). Germline CDR1 reads MNHEY; CDR2 reads SMNVEV (reference sequence). CDR3 length: 14 residues. V gave up 5 bases and J gave up 7 bases, with 17 bases separating them. The CDR3 DNA reads TGTGCCAGCAGTAGGTCAGGGGATGGTTCTGGCTACACCTTC. Translation: CASSRSGDGSGYTF.